This T cell receptor beta chain appears in the sequencing data of a study of cytomegalovirus exposure and HLA in healthy donors. The junction had 7 bases not matched to a gene; V was cut back by 2 bases and J by 2 bases. Germline-derived CDR1 and CDR2 are MNHNY and SVGAGI (reference sequence). The CDR3 covers 16 residues. PCR employed 60 Vbeta and 13 Jbeta primers. Profiled with immunoSEQ multiplex PCR; TCRdb holds only in-frame clones, not every one. The data show 150,000 to 200,000 clones, roughly 72% seen once. The rearrangement links TRBV6-6 to TRBJ2-5; 8 nucleotides agree with TRBD1. Sequenced input: PBMCs. This clonotype originated in a man in his thirties or forties in good health and CMV-seronegative. The CDR3 DNA reads as TGTGCCAGCAGTTACGCCTGGACAGGGCAGCAAGAGACCCAGTACTTC. Translated, it gives CASSYAWTGQQETQYF.